These 22 T cell receptor beta chains were all obtained from the same sample, sequenced in a study of CD8 T cells in ankylosing spondylitis. Which antigens these TCRs recognize remains unknown. General study points: One TCR beta motif, made up of roughly eight highly homologous variants, appeared characteristic of ankylosing spondylitis blood.

TCRdb fed the 5' RACE reads into MiXCR, producing one record per CDR3 protein. The sample includes about 220,000 distinct CDR3 sequences, 15% to 20% seen only once; the top ten take about two fifths. Input material: blood, either unsorted or a sorted T cell fraction (not recorded which). Receptors originate from a male donor with ankylosing spondylitis.

The V and J genes are TRBV20-1 and TRBJ2-2; D is possibly TRBD2 (6 bases). Germline assignment: CDR1 DFQATT and CDR2 SNEGSKA (reference sequence). The CDR3 is 15 residues long. V was clipped by 1 base and J by 2 bases, with 11 bases between them. CDR3 in DNA: TGCAGTGCTAGAGGACTAGTTGAAAACACCGGGGAGCTGTTTTTT. It translates to CSARGLVENTGELFF.

The chain couples TRBV5-1 to TRBJ2-1; TRBD2 might be the D (6 bases). The CDR3 spans 16 residues. Germline V gene data show CDR1 as SGHRS and CDR2 as YFSETQ. V lost 4 bases, J lost 6 bases, and 20 bases lay in between. The CDR3 loop reads CASSPEVVGGTNEQFF. As DNA, the CDR3 is TGCGCCAGCAGCCCGGAGGTAGTGGGCGGGACCAATGAGCAGTTCTTC.

This clonotype has more than one count but fewer than ten. The chain uses TRBV6-5 and TRBJ2-7; TRBD2 might be the D (5 bases). V was cut by 1 base and J by 5 bases, with 9 bases left in between. Looked up from germline, CDR1 is MNHEY and CDR2 is SVGAGI. The CDR3 covers 13 residues. The chain's CDR3 is CASSYYGRDEQYF. In nucleotides, the CDR3 is TGTGCCAGCAGTTACTACGGGCGGGACGAGCAGTACTTC.

This chain joins TRBV7-9 and TRBJ2-7; 11 bases fit TRBD1. TRBJ2-1 explains the end of the DNA better; the J call may be wrong. This CDR3 has 14 amino acids. Germline loops: CDR1 SEHNR, CDR2 FQNEAQ (reference sequence). The CDR3 coding sequence is TGTGCCAGCGGAGGGACAGGGGGACGGTACGAGCAGTTCTTC. This sequence encodes CASGGTGGRYEQFF.

The V gene is TRBV4-1, the J gene TRBJ2-5; D gene unclear. The CDR3 is made up of 15 amino acids. V lost 4 bases to trimming and J lost 4 bases, with 16 bases between them. Germline CDR1 is MGHRA and CDR2 is YSYEKL. The CDR3 nucleotides read TGCGCCAGCAGCCCCCGGACGCCCCTCGGAGAGACCCAGTACTTC. Protein sequence: CASSPRTPLGETQYF.

The V gene is TRBV20-1, the J gene TRBJ2-7, with a possible D match to TRBD2 (6 bases). This CDR3 is built from 18 residues. Germline V gene lookup returns CDR1 DFQATT and CDR2 SNEGSKA (reference sequence). CDR3 in DNA: TGCAGCGACACGAACGCGGGAATAAGCCCGGGTCGGGCCTACGAGCAGTACTTC. Its translation: CSDTNAGISPGRAYEQYF.

This clonotype appeared a few times. The genes are TRBV3-1 and TRBJ2-3, with D perhaps matching TRBD1 (6 bases). The CDR3 contains 18 residues. From germline, CDR1 is LGHDT and CDR2 YNNKEL (reference sequence). V was pared by 0 bases and J by 0 bases, with 16 bases between. CDR3 nucleotides: TGTGCCAGCAGCCAAGAAAGAGAAAGGGGGACCAGCACAGATACGCAGTATTTT. Its translation is CASSQERERGTSTDTQYF.

The genes are TRBV5-4 and TRBJ1-3, with 9 nucleotides matching TRBD1. Germline assignment: CDR1 SGHNT and CDR2 YYREEE (reference sequence). The CDR3 is 15 amino acids. J gave up 5 bases and V 5 bases, and 8 bases lay outside the gene matches. The CDR3 DNA sequence: TGTGCCAGCAGTACAGACAGGGGGAGAAGAAACACCATATATTTT. This codes for CASSTDRGRRNTIYF.

This sequence joins TRBV5-6 and TRBJ2-1, with D maybe TRBD2 (5 bases). The CDR3 length is 13 residues. Germline loops: CDR1 SGHDT, CDR2 YYEEEE. V was clipped by 3 bases and J by 4 bases, with 8 bases between them. CDR3 nucleotide sequence: TGTGCCAGCAGCTCGTCGGGATACAATGAGCAGTTCTTC. Its translation is CASSSSGYNEQFF.

The chain uses TRBV4-3 and TRBJ2-7; D remains unclear. Germline V gives CDR1 LGHNA, CDR2 YSLEER. V shed 2 bases and J shed 2 bases, with 7 bases lying between them. This CDR3 region has 13 residues. The CDR3 DNA reads as TGCGCCAGCAGCCAAAGCCGTGCCTACGAGCAGTACTTC. It yields the protein CASSQSRAYEQYF.

J is TRBJ2-1 and V is TRBV18; D is unclear. The CDR3 runs 15 residues. Deletions cut 2 bases from V and 0 bases from J, with 8 bases between. The germline CDR1 and CDR2 sequences are KGHSH and LQKENI. The CDR3 bases are TGTGCCAGCTCACCATTCAGGAGCTCCTACAATGAGCAGTTCTTC. Amino acids: CASSPFRSSYNEQFF.

The V call is TRBV7-2, the J call TRBJ2-7; D remains ambiguous. With 1 base removed from V and 3 bases from J, the gap between germline ends came to 10 bases. CDR1 SGHTA and CDR2 FQGNSA come from the germline V gene. The CDR3 length is 14 residues. DNA for the CDR3: TGTGCCAGCAGCTTAGAGTGGGGAATCTACGAGCAGTACTTC. Translating gives CASSLEWGIYEQYF.

Only a few counts were recorded for this clonotype. This chain links TRBV5-6 with TRBJ1-1; tentatively, D is TRBD1 (6 bases). The CDR3 spans 15 residues. Germline V gives CDR1 SGHDT, CDR2 YYEEEE. V was clipped by 3 bases and J by 4 bases, with 16 bases between them. The CDR3 is CASSWEGVEFTEAFF. CDR3 DNA sequence: TGTGCCAGCAGCTGGGAGGGGGTAGAGTTCACTGAAGCTTTCTTT.

J is TRBJ2-7 and V is TRBV29-1, with D perhaps TRBD2 (5 bases). Germline lookup yields CDR1 SQVTM and CDR2 ANQGSEA. The CDR3 contains 15 residues. The V gene lost 4 bases and the J gene lost 3 bases, with 19 bases spanning the gap. CDR3 DNA: TGCAGCGTTGCCGGGTCCGACGGGGTGGGCTACGAGCAGTACTTC. This sequence encodes CSVAGSDGVGYEQYF.

This chain joins TRBV20-1 and TRBJ2-7; D gene unclear. Trimming pared 1 base from V and 4 bases from J, leaving 5 bases between. The CDR3 consists of 11 residues. From germline, CDR1 is DFQATT and CDR2 SNEGSKA (reference sequence). CDR3 in DNA: TGCAGTGCTAGAGTCGGGTACGAGCAGTACTTC. The encoded protein is CSARVGYEQYF.

This clonotype was detected a few times. This chain links TRBV7-9 with TRBJ2-7, with D perhaps matching TRBD1 (6 bases). The CDR3 consists of 14 residues. Germline V gene data show CDR1 as SEHNR and CDR2 as FQNEAQ (reference sequence). V lost 5 bases to trimming and J lost 12 bases, with 23 bases between them. CDR3 in amino acids: CASSLGAEDSLRYF. The CDR3 DNA sequence: TGTGCCAGCAGCCTTGGTGCCGAGGACAGTCTTCGGTACTTC. Full variable domain (missing parts from reference TRBV7-9 and TRBJ2-7): DTGVSQNPRHKITKRGQNVTFRCDPISEHNRLYWYRQTLGQGPEFLTYFQNEAQLEKSRLLSDRFSAERPKGSFSTLEIQRTEQGDSAMYLCASSLGAEDSLRYFGPGTRLTVT.

This clonotype appeared a few times. This sequence joins TRBV12-3 or TRBV12-4 and TRBJ2-3, with D possibly TRBD2 on 5 matching bases. The length of the CDR3 is 15 residues. V was trimmed by 6 bases and J by 4 bases, leaving 17 bases between them. The CDR3: CASSQPVPGADTQYF. DNA for the CDR3: TGTGCCAGCAGCCAACCCGTTCCCGGGGCAGATACGCAGTATTTT.

V and J are TRBV10-3 and TRBJ2-7; 9 bases align to TRBD1. This CDR3 is 15 amino acids long. The V gene end was trimmed by 6 bases and the J gene end by 7 bases; junction bases not matched to a gene: 13. CDR1 and CDR2 (germline): ENHRY, SYGVKD. DNA of the CDR3: TGTGCCATCAGACGGGACAGGGACAGTCCCGGGGAGCAGTACTTC. Its translation: CAIRRDRDSPGEQYF.

There are a few counts of this clonotype. This chain links TRBV28 with TRBJ2-3, with a possible D match to TRBD2 (6 bases). Deletions cut 6 bases from V and 0 bases from J, with 16 bases between. CDR1 and CDR2 (germline): MDHEN, SYDVKM. The CDR3 contains 16 residues. The CDR3 nucleotides are TGTGCCAGCAGCTTGGTGGACTACACTAGCACAGATACGCAGTATTTT. It is translated as CASSLVDYTSTDTQYF.

This chain uses TRBV20-1 with TRBJ2-1, with a possible D match to TRBD1 (6 bases). The germline V gene has CDR1 DFQATT and CDR2 SNEGSKA (reference sequence). This CDR3 has 12 residues. V was pared by 7 bases and J by 10 bases, with 17 bases between. In nucleotides, the CDR3 is TGCAGTGTCGTTATCACCGGGACAGAGCAGTTCTTC. Its translation: CSVVITGTEQFF.

The genes are TRBV27 and TRBJ2-7; 7 nucleotides line up with TRBD1. The CDR3 extends over 14 amino acids. Germline V gene data show CDR1 as MNHEY and CDR2 as SMNVEV (reference sequence). Trimming at V came to 5 bases and at J to 2 bases, leaving 6 bases not matched to a gene. For the CDR3, the DNA is TGTGCCAGCAGTCCAGCCGGGACAGCCTACGAGCAGTACTTC. This sequence encodes CASSPAGTAYEQYF.

The chain combines TRBV7-6 with TRBJ2-4, with a weak D call TRBD2 (6 bases). Germline values: CDR1 SGHVS, CDR2 FNYEAQ. The V end lost 8 bases, the J end lost 1 base, and 15 bases lay between the germline ends. This CDR3 is built from 15 residues. CDR3 sequence (DNA): TGTGCCAGCCCCAATCGGGAGCTGGCCAAAAACATTCAGTACTTC. This gives the protein CASPNRELAKNIQYF.